This T cell receptor beta chain was obtained from a study of shared clonotypes between healthy human individuals. About the research overall: Donors, aged 18 to 49, were a couple of women and three men.

As regards this clone: Antigen specificity is unknown.

Method: immunoSEQ multiplex PCR; TCRdb's copy keeps in-frame clones and lacks some. The table lists 2 million to 2.5 million clones, roughly 91% of them singletons. Trimming removed 6 bases from V and 7 bases from J; junction bases left unmatched: 8. The germline CDR1 and CDR2 sequences are SQVTM and ANQGSEA. The CDR3 consists of 12 residues. Findings and caveats of the study: Estimated clonotype richness was generally higher in naive than memory subsets. What rarefaction showed was incomplete sorted-subset sequencing despite large depth. Donor scarcity curtailed the genetic and exposure-history diversity represented herein.

The naive CD8 fraction comprised CD45RO-negative cells positively selected for CCR7 and excluded terminally differentiated effector memory CD45RA+ cells. Material for sequencing was naive CD8+ T cells from PBMCs. This sequence originates from a man younger than 30 in good health. Some clones in this sample may be carry-over from other donors' samples. The V and J genes are TRBV29-1 and TRBJ2-5, with 7 bases lining up with TRBD1. CDR3 amino acids: CSVVDRAGTQYF. The CDR3 DNA is TGCAGCGTAGTCGACAGGGCCGGGACCCAGTACTTC.